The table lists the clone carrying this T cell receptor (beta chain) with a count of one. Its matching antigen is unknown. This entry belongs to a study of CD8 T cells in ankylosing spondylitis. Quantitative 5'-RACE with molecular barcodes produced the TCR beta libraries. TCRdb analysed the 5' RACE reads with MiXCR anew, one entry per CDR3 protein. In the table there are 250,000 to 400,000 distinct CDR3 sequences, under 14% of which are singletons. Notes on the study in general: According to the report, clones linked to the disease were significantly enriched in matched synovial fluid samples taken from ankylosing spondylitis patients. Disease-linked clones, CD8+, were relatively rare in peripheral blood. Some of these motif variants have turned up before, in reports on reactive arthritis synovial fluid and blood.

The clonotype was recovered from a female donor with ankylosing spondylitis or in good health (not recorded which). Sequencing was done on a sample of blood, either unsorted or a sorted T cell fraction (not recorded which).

The CDR3 DNA follows: TGCAGTGCTAGAGATGAGTCTAGCGCTCTCTGGGTGAATGAGCAGTTCTTC. Translation gives CSARDESSALWVNEQFF. The chain is built from TRBV20-1 and TRBJ2-1, with TRBD2 as a possible D gene (6 bases). The CDR3 consists of 17 residues. Germline V gives CDR1 DFQATT, CDR2 SNEGSKA (reference sequence). V gave up 0 bases and J gave up 7 bases, with 22 bases separating them.